Listed below are T cell receptor beta chains from one sample, sequenced in a study of beta chain features in type 1 diabetes. TCRdb's copy holds only in-frame clones and misses some; the assay was immunoSEQ multiplex PCR. The sample holds around 200,000 clones, 13% seen once. The sample consisted of central memory CD4+ T cells from blood. Receptor source: a woman aged 18-35 years in good health. The CDR3 runs from the conserved cysteine through the conserved F or W. The order of the fields is D gene, clone size, J gene, V gene, CDR3 DNA, CDR3 protein. A D gene is named only where the DNA matches it firmly. The size field is filled for only some rows; it gives once, few, many or a size class.

D: TRBD2
size: NA
J: TRBJ2-1
V: TRBV23-1
DNA: TGCGCCAGCAGTCAGACTCGGGGACTAGCGGGGAACAACAATGAGCAGTTCTTC
CDR3: CASSQTRGLAGNNNEQFF

D: TRBD1
size: few
J: TRBJ2-5
V: TRBV30
DNA: TGTGCCTGGAGTAGGGACAGCCAAGAGACCCAGTACTTC
CDR3: CAWSRDSQETQYF

D: TRBD2
size: few
J: TRBJ2-3
V: TRBV7-2
DNA: TGTGCCAGCAGCCTCGGCCTAGCGGGAGCAGATACGCAGTATTTT
CDR3: CASSLGLAGADTQYF

D: NA
size: few
J: TRBJ2-3
V: TRBV7-2
DNA: TGTGCCAGCAGCTTCTCCGGGACAACCTTCACAGATACGCAGTATTTT
CDR3: CASSFSGTTFTDTQYF

D: NA
size: NA
J: TRBJ2-7
V: TRBV7-6
DNA: TGTGCCAGCAGCCCCAACCAGGGGGCTAGCGGGACCTACGAGCAGTACTTC
CDR3: CASSPNQGASGTYEQYF

D: NA
size: NA
J: TRBJ1-2
V: TRBV5-1
DNA: TGCGCCAGCAGCCCGTCAACCGGAGGGGCGACGACTAACTATGGCTACACCTTC
CDR3: CASSPSTGGATTNYGYTF

D: TRBD1
size: NA
J: TRBJ2-3
V: TRBV2
DNA: TGTGCCAGCAGTTTGGACAGGGGTCATGATACGCAGTATTTT
CDR3: CASSLDRGHDTQYF

D: TRBD1
size: NA
J: TRBJ1-2
V: TRBV7-9
DNA: TGTGCCAGCAGCTTAGGGGGACAGAACTATGGCTACACCTTC
CDR3: CASSLGGQNYGYTF

D: TRBD2
size: NA
J: TRBJ2-1
V: TRBV7-3
DNA: TGTGCCAGCAGCTTAACCGGGACTACTGGCAATGAGCAGTTCTTC
CDR3: CASSLTGTTGNEQFF

D: TRBD1
size: NA
J: TRBJ2-5
V: TRBV4-1
DNA: TGCGCCAGCAGCTCGACAGGGCCCCAAGAGACCCAGTACTTC
CDR3: CASSSTGPQETQYF

D: TRBD1
size: few
J: TRBJ2-1
V: TRBV4-1
DNA: TGCGCCAGCAGCCAAGGACAGGGGAGGCATGAGCAGTTCTTC
CDR3: CASSQGQGRHEQFF

D: TRBD2
size: few
J: TRBJ2-7
V: TRBV28
DNA: TGTGCCAGCAGGACACTAGCGGGAGGGCGCGAGCAGTACTTC
CDR3: CASRTLAGGREQYF

D: TRBD1
size: few
J: TRBJ1-1
V: TRBV7-8
DNA: TGTGCCAGCAGCTTGTTCGGCGCACGGACAGGTTCCTGGGACACTGAAGCTTTCTTT
CDR3: CASSLFGARTGSWDTEAFF

D: NA
size: few
J: TRBJ2-5
V: TRBV7-2
DNA: TGTGCCAGCAGTCATGACTCACAAGAGACCCAGTACTTC
CDR3: CASSHDSQETQYF

D: TRBD2
size: NA
J: TRBJ2-5
V: TRBV5-6
DNA: TGTGCCAGCAGCCCACTAGCGGGAGAGGCTCGGGAGACCCAGTACTTC
CDR3: CASSPLAGEARETQYF

D: TRBD2
size: few
J: TRBJ2-3
V: TRBV6-4
DNA: TGTGCCAGCAGTGACGCGGCTAGCGGGCCAGATACGCAGTATTTT
CDR3: CASSDAASGPDTQYF

D: NA
size: NA
J: TRBJ1-2
V: TRBV9
DNA: TGTGCCAGCAGCGGCGACAGGCAATTCTATGGCTACACCTTC
CDR3: CASSGDRQFYGYTF

D: NA
size: many
J: TRBJ1-1
V: TRBV10-3
DNA: TGTGCCATCAGTGAGTCGGAGGACCTAAACACTGAAGCTTTCTTT
CDR3: CAISESEDLNTEAFF

D: NA
size: NA
J: TRBJ2-3
V: TRBV27
DNA: TGTGCCAGCAGTTTATCCCGGGTCACAGATACGCAGTATTTT
CDR3: CASSLSRVTDTQYF

D: NA
size: NA
J: TRBJ2-2
V: TRBV27
DNA: TGTGCCAGCCGCTCGGGGAGGACGAACACCGGGGAGCTGTTTTTT
CDR3: CASRSGRTNTGELFF

D: NA
size: NA
J: TRBJ2-5
V: TRBV28
DNA: TGTGCCAGCAGTTTAGGGCAGGGCCGCGGAGAGACCCAGTACTTC
CDR3: CASSLGQGRGETQYF

D: TRBD1
size: NA
J: TRBJ1-3
V: TRBV5-5
DNA: TGTGCCAGCAGCTGGGGACAGACATTATCTGGAAACACCATATATTTT
CDR3: CASSWGQTLSGNTIYF

D: NA
size: few
J: TRBJ1-5
V: TRBV27
DNA: TGTGCCAGCAGTTTAGAGTTTGGTCAGCCCCAGCATTTT
CDR3: CASSLEFGQPQHF

D: NA
size: few
J: TRBJ2-3
V: TRBV6-5
DNA: TGTGCCATCAGTGAGTCGTCCGCAGATACGCAGTATTTT
CDR3: CAISESSADTQYF

D: NA
size: few
J: TRBJ2-3
V: TRBV9
DNA: TGTGCCAGCAGCGTAGAAGGGAGCGGTACGCAGTATTTT
CDR3: CASSVEGSGTQYF

D: NA
size: NA
J: TRBJ2-7
V: TRBV2
DNA: TGTGCCAGCAGTGAACAGGACGAGCAGTACTTC
CDR3: CASSEQDEQYF

D: TRBD2
size: NA
J: TRBJ2-1
V: TRBV5-1
DNA: TGCGCCAGCAGCTTGCAAGCGGGAGGCTTTTACAATGAGCAGTTCTTC
CDR3: CASSLQAGGFYNEQFF

D: TRBD1
size: few
J: TRBJ2-7
V: TRBV28
DNA: TGTGCCAGCAGTTTCGACAGGGAGTACGAGCAGTACTTC
CDR3: CASSFDREYEQYF

D: NA
size: NA
J: TRBJ1-5
V: TRBV2
DNA: TGTGCCAGCAGTAGTCGTTTCCGGGATAGCAATCAGCCCCAGCATTTT
CDR3: CASSSRFRDSNQPQHF

D: TRBD2
size: NA
J: TRBJ2-2
V: TRBV5-4
DNA: TGTGCCAGCAGCTCCGGGGGACTAGCGGGAGTGGTGAACACCGGGGAGCTGTTTTTT
CDR3: CASSSGGLAGVVNTGELFF

D: NA
size: NA
J: TRBJ1-2
V: TRBV5-1
DNA: TGCGCCAGCAGCGAGTTGTCTTCGAGTGGCTACACCTTC
CDR3: CASSELSSSGYTF

D: NA
size: few
J: TRBJ1-4
V: TRBV30
DNA: TGTGCCTTCAGGGGCCCAACTAATGAAAAACTGTTTTTT
CDR3: CAFRGPTNEKLFF

D: NA
size: NA
J: TRBJ1-3
V: TRBV5-6
DNA: TGTGCCAGCAGCTTGATCCTACCAACCTCTGGAAACACCATATATTTT
CDR3: CASSLILPTSGNTIYF

D: TRBD1
size: few
J: TRBJ2-5
V: TRBV28
DNA: TGTGCCAGCAGGCCGGGACAGGGAAAAGAGACCCAGTACTTC
CDR3: CASRPGQGKETQYF

D: NA
size: once
J: TRBJ1-5
V: TRBV4-2
DNA: TGTGCCAGCAGCGCGGGACCTCCCCGTTATAGCAATCAGCCCCAGCATTTT
CDR3: CASSAGPPRYSNQPQHF

D: TRBD2
size: few
J: TRBJ2-1
V: TRBV23-1
DNA: TGCGCCAGCAGTCCAGGACTAGCGGGAGGCCATGAGCAGTTCTTC
CDR3: CASSPGLAGGHEQFF

D: TRBD1
size: few
J: TRBJ2-7
V: TRBV2
DNA: TGTGCCAGCAGTGACTACAGGGGAAGTGAGCAGTACTTC
CDR3: CASSDYRGSEQYF

D: TRBD2
size: few
J: TRBJ2-7
V: TRBV5-4
DNA: TGTGCCAGCAGCTTCACGGGAGGCGCTTACGAGCAGTACTTC
CDR3: CASSFTGGAYEQYF

D: NA
size: NA
J: TRBJ2-3
V: TRBV2
DNA: TGTGCCAGCAGTATTGGGTCGGGAGTTAGATTGGATACGCAGTATTTT
CDR3: CASSIGSGVRLDTQYF

D: NA
size: NA
J: TRBJ2-7
V: TRBV6-6
DNA: TGTGCCAGCAGTCGACAGGACTCCTACGAGCAGTACTTC
CDR3: CASSRQDSYEQYF